This T cell receptor beta chain was observed in a study of T cells in Graves' hyperthyroidism and ophthalmopathy. Whole-study results and caveats: Ophthalmopathy stood apart from stable hyperthyroidism in a 13 V-J model. Ophthalmopathy prediction by the model preceded onset by a median approximately 6.1 months. Blood held most thyroid clonotypes expanded above 0.001 frequency.

Germline V CDR1 and CDR2: LNHNV, YYDKDF (reference sequence). Trimming took off 3 bases at V and 7 bases at J, with 10 bases between the two ends. This CDR3 has 12 amino acids. RNA transcripts provided the source from which TCR beta CDR3 regions were amplified. Initially, a first-round RT-PCR of the TCR CDR3 employed the HTBI primer set. TCRdb re-called the multiplex PCR reads with MiXCR, one entry per CDR3 protein. Of 750,000 to 900,000 distinct CDR3 sequences listed, approximately 40% were seen once; the top ten hold around 10%. Pregnant or lactating patients were excluded, as were those with uncontrolled infection or other autoimmune disease. This clonotype has at least ten counts. No antigen is known for it.

The material sequenced was blood. The rearrangement links TRBV15 to TRBJ2-7; D perhaps matches TRBD1 (6 bases). This receptor was identified in a man aged 18 to 30 with Graves' hyperthyroidism. For the CDR3, the DNA is TGTGCCACCAGCAGGGCAGGACAGGAGCAGTACTTC. It is translated as CATSRAGQEQYF.